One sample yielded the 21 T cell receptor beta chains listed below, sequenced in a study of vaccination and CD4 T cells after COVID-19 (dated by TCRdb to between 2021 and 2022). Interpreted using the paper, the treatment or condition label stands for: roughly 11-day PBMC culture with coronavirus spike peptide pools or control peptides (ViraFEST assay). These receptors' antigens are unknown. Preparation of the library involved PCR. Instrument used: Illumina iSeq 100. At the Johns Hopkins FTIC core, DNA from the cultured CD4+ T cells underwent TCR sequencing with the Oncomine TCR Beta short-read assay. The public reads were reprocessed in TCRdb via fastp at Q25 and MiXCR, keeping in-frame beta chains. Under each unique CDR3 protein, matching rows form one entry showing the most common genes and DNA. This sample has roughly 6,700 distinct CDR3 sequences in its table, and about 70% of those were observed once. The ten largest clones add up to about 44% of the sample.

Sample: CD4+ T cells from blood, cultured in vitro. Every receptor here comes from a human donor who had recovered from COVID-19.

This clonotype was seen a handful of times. CDR3 DNA: TGCAGTGCTAGTCTCAACACTGAAGCTTTCTTT. Its protein product is CSASLNTEAFF. The chain joins TRBV20-1 to TRBJ1-1; D is undetermined. Germline CDR1 is DFQATT and CDR2 is SNEGSKA (reference sequence). The CDR3 covers 11 residues. V lost 3 bases and J lost 2, with 4 bases in between.

As DNA, the CDR3 is TGTGCCAGCAGTTACGGGGGGGGACAGGCGAACACTGAAGCTTTCTTT. As protein: CASSYGGGQANTEAFF. The chain links TRBV6-5 to TRBJ1-1; 8 bases map to TRBD1. Germline CDR1 is MNHEY and CDR2 is SVGAGI. Trimming cost V 2 bases and J 1 base; bases outside gene matches: 6. This CDR3 is built from 16 residues.

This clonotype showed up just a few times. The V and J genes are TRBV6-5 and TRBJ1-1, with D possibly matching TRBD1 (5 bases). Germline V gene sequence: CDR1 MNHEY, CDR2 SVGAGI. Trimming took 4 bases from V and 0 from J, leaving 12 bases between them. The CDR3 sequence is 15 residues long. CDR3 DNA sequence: TGTGCCAGCAGTTCTGGGGCAGCTATGAACACTGAAGCTTTCTTT. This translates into CASSSGAAMNTEAFF.

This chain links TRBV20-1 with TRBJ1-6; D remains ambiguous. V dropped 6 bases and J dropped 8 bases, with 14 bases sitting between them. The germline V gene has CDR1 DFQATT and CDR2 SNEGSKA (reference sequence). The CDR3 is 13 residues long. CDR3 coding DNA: TGCAGTGCAAAGGCAGATTGGGATTCACCCCTCCACTTT. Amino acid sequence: CSAKADWDSPLHF.

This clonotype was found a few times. This chain's CDR3 is CAIPLRQQNQPQHF. CDR3 nucleotide sequence: TGTGCCATTCCTCTGAGGCAACAGAATCAGCCCCAGCATTTT. V is TRBV6-1 and J is TRBJ1-5; no reliable D call. Trimming cost V 10 bases and J 4 bases, with 17 bases left between them. This CDR3 has 14 amino acids. Germline lookup yields CDR1 MNHNS and CDR2 SASEGT.

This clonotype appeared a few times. The CDR3 DNA reads as TGTGCCAGCGGGGCGGGGGGAAATAGCAATCAGCCCCAGCATTTT. Translating gives CASGAGGNSNQPQHF. The chain employs TRBV6-1 and TRBJ1-5, with a tentative D call TRBD1 (5 bases). CDR1 MNHNS and CDR2 SASEGT come from the germline V gene. CDR3 size: 15 residues. Trimming left V 8 bases short and J 0 bases short, with 14 bases between.

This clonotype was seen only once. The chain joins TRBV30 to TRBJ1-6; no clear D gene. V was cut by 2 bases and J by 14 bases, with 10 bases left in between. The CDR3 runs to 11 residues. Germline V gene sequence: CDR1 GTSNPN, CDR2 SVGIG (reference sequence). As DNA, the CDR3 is TGTGCCTGGAGTTTAGGGTCAGCCCTCCACTTT. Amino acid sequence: CAWSLGSALHF.

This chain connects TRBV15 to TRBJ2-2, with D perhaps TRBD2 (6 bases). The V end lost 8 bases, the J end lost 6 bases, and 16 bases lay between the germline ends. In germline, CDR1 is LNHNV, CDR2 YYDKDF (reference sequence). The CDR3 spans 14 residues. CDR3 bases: TGTGCCACCCGTCAGATGGGGGGTTCCGGGGAGCTGTTTTTT. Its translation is CATRQMGGSGELFF.

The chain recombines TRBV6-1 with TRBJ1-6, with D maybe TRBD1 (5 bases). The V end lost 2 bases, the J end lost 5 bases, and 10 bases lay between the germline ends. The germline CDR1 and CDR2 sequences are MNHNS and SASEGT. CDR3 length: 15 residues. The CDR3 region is CASSESTADNSPLHF. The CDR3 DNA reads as TGTGCCAGCAGTGAATCGACAGCTGATAATTCACCCCTCCACTTT.

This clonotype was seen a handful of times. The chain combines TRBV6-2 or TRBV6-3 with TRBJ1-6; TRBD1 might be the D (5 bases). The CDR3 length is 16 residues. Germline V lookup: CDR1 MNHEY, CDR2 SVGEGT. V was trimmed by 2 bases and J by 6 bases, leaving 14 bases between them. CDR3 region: CASSYGQGSGNSPLHF. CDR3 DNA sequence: TGTGCCAGCAGTTACGGCCAGGGATCGGGTAATTCACCCCTCCACTTT.

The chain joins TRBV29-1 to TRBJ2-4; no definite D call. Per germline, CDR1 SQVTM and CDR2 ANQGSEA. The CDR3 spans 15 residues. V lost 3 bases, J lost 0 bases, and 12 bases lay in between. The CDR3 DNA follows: TGCAGCGTTGATAAGGGATCCCTAGCCAAAAACATTCAGTACTTC. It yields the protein CSVDKGSLAKNIQYF.

In nucleotides, the CDR3 is TGTGCCAGCAGCTTAGAAGGGACTAGCGGGAAGGAGACCCAGTACTTC. It is translated as CASSLEGTSGKETQYF. This chain connects TRBV11-3 to TRBJ2-5, with TRBD2 matching 13 bases. CDR1 is SGHNT, CDR2 YENEEA, per germline. The length of the CDR3 is 16 residues. V lost 0 bases to trimming and J lost 5 bases; unmatched junction nucleotides: 3. The whole variable domain, filled in from reference TRBV11-3 and TRBJ2-5, reads EAGVVQSPRYKIIEKKQPVAFWCNPISGHNTLYWYLQNLGQGPELLIRYENEEAVDDSQLPKDRFSAERLKGVDSTLKIQPAELGDSAVYLCASSLEGTSGKETQYFGPGTRLLVL.

CDR3 sequence reads: CAISVNSNYGYTF. DNA for the CDR3: TGTGCCATCAGTGTAAACAGTAACTATGGCTACACCTTC. The rearrangement links TRBV10-3 to TRBJ1-2, with unresolved D. The CDR3 has 13 amino acids. V dropped 4 bases and J dropped 1 base, with 7 bases sitting between them. Looked up from germline, CDR1 is ENHRY and CDR2 is SYGVKD.

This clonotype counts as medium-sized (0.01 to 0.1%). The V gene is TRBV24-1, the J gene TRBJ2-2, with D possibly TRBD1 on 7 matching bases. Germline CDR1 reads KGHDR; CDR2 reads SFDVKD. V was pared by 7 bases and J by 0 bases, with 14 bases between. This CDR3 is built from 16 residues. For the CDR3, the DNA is TGTGCCACCAGCGGGGGACAGTACTCGAACACCGGGGAGCTGTTTTTT. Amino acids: CATSGGQYSNTGELFF.

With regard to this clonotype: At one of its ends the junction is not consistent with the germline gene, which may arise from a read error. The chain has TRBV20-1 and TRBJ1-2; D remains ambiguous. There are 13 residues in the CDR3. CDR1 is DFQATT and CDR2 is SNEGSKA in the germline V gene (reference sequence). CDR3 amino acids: CGARVQGGYGYTF. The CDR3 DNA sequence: TGCGGTGCTAGAGTTCAAGGAGGCTATGGCTACACCTTC.

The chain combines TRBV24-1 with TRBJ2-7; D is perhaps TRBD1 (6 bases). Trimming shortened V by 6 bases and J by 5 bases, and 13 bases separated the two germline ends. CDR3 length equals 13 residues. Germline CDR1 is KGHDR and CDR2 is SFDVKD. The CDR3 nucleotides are TGTGCCACCAGTCCACAGGGTCAAAACGAGCAGTACTTC. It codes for CATSPQGQNEQYF.

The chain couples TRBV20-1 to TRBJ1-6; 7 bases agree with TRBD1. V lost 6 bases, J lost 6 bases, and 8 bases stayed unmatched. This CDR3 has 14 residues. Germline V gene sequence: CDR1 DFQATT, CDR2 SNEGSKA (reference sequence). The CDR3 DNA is TGCAGTGCCCAGACAGGGAACTTTAATTCACCCCTCCACTTT. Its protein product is CSAQTGNFNSPLHF.

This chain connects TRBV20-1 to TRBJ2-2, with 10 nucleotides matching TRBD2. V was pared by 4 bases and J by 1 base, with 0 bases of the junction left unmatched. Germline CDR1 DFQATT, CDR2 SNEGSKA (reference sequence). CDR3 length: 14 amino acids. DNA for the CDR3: TGCAGTGCTACTAGCGGGGGGAACACCGGGGAGCTGTTTTTT. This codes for CSATSGGNTGELFF.

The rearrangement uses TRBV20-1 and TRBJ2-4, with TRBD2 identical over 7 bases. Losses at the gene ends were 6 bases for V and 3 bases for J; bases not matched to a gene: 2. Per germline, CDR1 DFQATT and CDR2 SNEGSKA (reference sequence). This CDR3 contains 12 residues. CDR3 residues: CSAWTSKNIQYF. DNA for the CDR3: TGCAGTGCGTGGACTAGCAAAAACATTCAGTACTTC.

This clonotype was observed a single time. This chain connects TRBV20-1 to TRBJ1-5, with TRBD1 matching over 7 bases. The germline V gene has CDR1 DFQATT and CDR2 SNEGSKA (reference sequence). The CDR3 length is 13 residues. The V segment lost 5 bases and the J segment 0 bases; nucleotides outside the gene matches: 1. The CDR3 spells CSAGQDSNQPQHF. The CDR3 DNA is TGCAGTGCTGGACAGGATAGCAATCAGCCCCAGCATTTT.

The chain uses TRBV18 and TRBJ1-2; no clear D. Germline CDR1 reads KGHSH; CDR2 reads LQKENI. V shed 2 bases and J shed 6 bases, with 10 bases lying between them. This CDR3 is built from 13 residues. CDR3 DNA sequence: TGTGCCAGCTCACCAATAGGGCTCCATGGCTACACCTTC. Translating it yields CASSPIGLHGYTF.